These 32 T cell receptor beta chains originate from one sample sequenced in a study of T cell responses to AZD1222 COVID-19 vaccine. Method: immunoSEQ multiplex PCR; TCRdb's copy keeps in-frame clones and lacks some. Of about 92,000 clones in the sample, roughly 90% were seen once. The sequenced sample was peripheral blood, obtained on day 0 of AZD1222 vaccination. The receptor set was obtained from an adult in good health.

This chain connects TRBV5-5 to TRBJ2-7; TRBD1 might be the D (5 bases). The CDR3 is made up of 15 amino acids. CDR1 and CDR2 (germline): SGHKS, YYEKEE (reference sequence). Trimming left V 0 bases short and J 5 bases short, with 15 bases between. DNA of the CDR3: TGTGCCAGCAGCTTGGGAGGTGGTTGGGGCCACGAGCAGTACTTC. It is translated as CASSLGGGWGHEQYF.

V usage is TRBV11-2 and J usage is TRBJ2-1; 7 bases are shared with TRBD2. Germline V gene sequence: CDR1 SGHAT, CDR2 FQNNGV. V lost 1 base, J lost 4 bases, and 4 bases stayed unmatched. This CDR3 comprises 15 residues. The CDR3 spells CASSLVGGSYNEQFF. As DNA, the CDR3 is TGTGCCAGCAGCTTAGTCGGGGGGAGTTACAATGAGCAGTTCTTC.

This sequence joins TRBV18 and TRBJ2-4, with D possibly being TRBD1 (6 bases). The germline V and J ends were trimmed by 3 bases and 3 bases, with 12 bases remaining between them. Germline CDR1 KGHSH, CDR2 LQKENI. The CDR3 has 15 amino acids. The CDR3 region is CASSPDQGYKNIQYF. The CDR3 DNA reads as TGTGCCAGCTCACCCGATCAGGGGTACAAAAACATTCAGTACTTC.

The chain links TRBV18 to TRBJ1-5; 8 bases are a match to TRBD1. The germline V gene has CDR1 KGHSH and CDR2 LQKENI. The CDR3 is 16 amino acids. The trim removed 1 base at V and 6 bases at J, leaving 8 bases unmatched. The CDR3 DNA reads as TGTGCCAGCTCACCACTTGGACAGGGCCCCGGTCAGCCCCAGCATTTT. Protein: CASSPLGQGPGQPQHF.

This clone was observed once. The gene calls are TRBV4-2 and TRBJ1-3, with 7 nucleotides matching TRBD1. CDR3 length: 15 residues. Unmatched junction bases numbered 6, after V lost 0 bases and J lost 7 bases. Germline V gene sequence: CDR1 LGHNA, CDR2 YNFKEQ. The CDR3 loop reads CASSQDRQGVNTIYF. CDR3 coding DNA: TGTGCCAGCAGCCAAGACCGACAGGGTGTGAACACCATATATTTT.

This sequence joins TRBV5-1 and TRBJ2-3; D remains unclear. The CDR3 consists of 14 residues. Germline V CDR1 and CDR2: SGHRS, YFSETQ. Trimming pared 0 bases from V and 6 bases from J, leaving 11 bases between. In DNA, the CDR3 is TGCGCCAGCAGCTTGGGACGAACAGATGATACGCAGTATTTT. As protein: CASSLGRTDDTQYF.

V and J are TRBV7-9 and TRBJ2-3, with 7 bases identical to TRBD2. The CDR3 is 19 residues long. V lost 0 bases to trimming and J lost 2 bases; unmatched junction nucleotides: 14. Germline-derived CDR1 and CDR2 are SEHNR and FQNEAQ (reference sequence). DNA for the CDR3: TGTGCCAGCAGCTTAGCATCCAGCGGGACTGACCGCCCCACAGATACGCAGTATTTT. This translates into CASSLASSGTDRPTDTQYF.

The genes are TRBV7-3 and TRBJ2-1; tentatively, D is TRBD1 (7 bases). The CDR3 runs to 15 residues. The germline V and J ends were trimmed by 5 bases and 5 bases, with 16 bases remaining between them. Germline CDR1 reads SGHTA; CDR2 reads FQGTGA. The CDR3 loop is CASSLRRGLDNEQFF. The CDR3 coding sequence is TGTGCCAGCAGCCTCAGGAGGGGGCTGGACAATGAGCAGTTCTTC.

V gene TRBV28 combines with J gene TRBJ2-5, with 8 bases identical to TRBD1. The CDR3 consists of 14 residues. Germline-derived CDR1 and CDR2 are MDHEN and SYDVKM. The trim removed 6 bases at V and 4 bases at J, leaving 7 bases unmatched. The CDR3, as DNA: TGTGCCAGCAGCCAGGGGGCGCAGTCAGAGACCCAGTACTTC. Translating gives CASSQGAQSETQYF. The full variable domain, in which reference TRBV28 and TRBJ2-5 provide the parts outside the CDR3, is DVKVTQSSRYLVKRTGEKVFLECVQDMDHENMFWYRQDPGLGLRLIYFSYDVKMKEKGDIPEGYSVSREKKERFSLILESASTNQTSMYLCASSQGAQSETQYFGPGTRLLVL.

V gene TRBV7-6 combines with J gene TRBJ2-5; D not certain. Germline values: CDR1 SGHVS, CDR2 FNYEAQ. Trimming took off 9 bases at V and 1 base at J, with 6 bases between the two ends. The CDR3 sequence is 11 residues long. The CDR3 DNA reads as TGTGCCAGTAGGACCCAAGAGACCCAGTACTTC. Its translation: CASRTQETQYF. The full variable domain, completed using reference TRBV7-6 and TRBJ2-5, is GAGVSQSPRYKVTKRGQDVALRCDPISGHVSLYWYRQALGQGPEFLTYFNYEAQQDKSGLPNDRFSAERPEGSISTLTIQRTEQRDSAMYRCASRTQETQYFGPGTRLLVL.

The rearrangement joins TRBV29-1 to TRBJ2-7; D possibly matches TRBD1 or TRBD2 (5 bases each). Germline CDR1 SQVTM, CDR2 ANQGSEA. The CDR3 length is 11 residues. V gave up 5 bases and J gave up 5 bases, with 10 bases separating them. CDR3 sequence: CSVKGTHEQYF. Written as DNA, the CDR3 is TGCAGCGTTAAAGGGACCCACGAGCAGTACTTC.

This chain connects TRBV5-6 to TRBJ2-3; D possibly corresponds to TRBD2 (5 bases). The ends were cut back, 3 bases at V and 2 bases at J, with 7 bases in the middle. Germline V gene data show CDR1 as SGHDT and CDR2 as YYEEEE. This CDR3 spans 13 amino acids. CDR3 protein: CASSSDFTDTQYF. CDR3 DNA sequence: TGTGCCAGCAGCTCGGACTTCACAGATACGCAGTATTTT.

The V and J genes are TRBV6-5 and TRBJ2-1, with 10 bases aligning to TRBD2. Germline V gene data show CDR1 as MNHEY and CDR2 as SVGAGI. The ends lost 2 bases at V and 4 bases at J; junction bases unmatched: 2. This CDR3 spans 15 amino acids. This chain's CDR3 is CASSYLSGGYNEQFF. The DNA for the CDR3 is TGTGCCAGCAGTTACCTTAGCGGGGGGTACAATGAGCAGTTCTTC.

The chain joins TRBV19 to TRBJ2-7; D possibly corresponds to TRBD2 (5 bases). Per the germline V gene, CDR1 is LNHDA and CDR2 is SQIVND (reference sequence). V was pared by 5 bases and J by 3 bases, with 11 bases between. The CDR3 loop spans 13 amino acids. This CDR3 reads CASSAGLFYEQYF. The CDR3 DNA is TGTGCCAGTAGTGCAGGACTTTTCTACGAGCAGTACTTC.

The J gene is TRBJ2-3, the V gene TRBV28, with 8 bases identical to TRBD1. Trimming at V came to 8 bases and at J to 1 base, leaving 11 bases not matched to a gene. The CDR3 has 16 residues. Germline values: CDR1 MDHEN, CDR2 SYDVKM. The CDR3 loop is CASVRGQGFGTDTQYF. The CDR3 bases are TGTGCCAGCGTGCGAGGACAGGGTTTCGGCACAGATACGCAGTATTTT.

The chain employs TRBV10-3 and TRBJ2-5; 12 bases are a match to TRBD1. CDR3 length: 15 residues. Germline V gene lookup returns CDR1 ENHRY and CDR2 SYGVKD. The CDR3 reads CAIQRGQGAGETQYF. CDR3 coding DNA: TGTGCGATTCAACGGGGACAGGGGGCAGGGGAGACCCAGTACTTC.

The gene calls are TRBV19 and TRBJ2-2; D is possibly TRBD1 (5 bases). V was pared by 1 base and J by 7 bases, with 13 bases between. The CDR3 spans 15 residues. Germline assignment: CDR1 LNHDA and CDR2 SQIVND (reference sequence). For the CDR3, the DNA is TGTGCCAGTAGTATAGTTTTCCTTACAGGCGGGGAGCTGTTTTTT. Its protein product is CASSIVFLTGGELFF.

This sequence joins TRBV11-2 and TRBJ2-1, with D possibly being TRBD1 (5 bases). The CDR3 runs 12 residues. The germline V gene has CDR1 SGHAT and CDR2 FQNNGV. V was shortened by 3 bases and J by 7 bases, with 7 bases between the two germline ends. The CDR3 here is CASSFRENEQFF. The CDR3 nucleotides read TGTGCCAGCAGCTTCAGGGAAAATGAGCAGTTCTTC.

The chain employs TRBV7-3 and TRBJ2-1; D might be TRBD1 (6 bases). This CDR3 comprises 15 residues. V lost 3 bases and J 5 bases, leaving 14 bases between the germline ends. Germline V CDR1 and CDR2: SGHTA, FQGTGA. The CDR3 DNA follows: TGTGCCAGCAGCTTCACCGGGACACCGAACAATGAGCAGTTCTTC. As protein: CASSFTGTPNNEQFF.

This clone appeared once. The rearrangement joins TRBV7-3 to TRBJ2-1; TRBD2 agrees at 8 bases. The V and J ends lost 0 bases and 0 bases, in that order; junction bases with no gene match: 1. The CDR3 extends over 16 amino acids. CDR1 SGHTA and CDR2 FQGTGA come from the germline V gene. The CDR3 nucleotides read TGTGCCAGCAGCTTAACGGGGACTAGCTCCTACAATGAGCAGTTCTTC. It encodes CASSLTGTSSYNEQFF.

This sequence joins TRBV7-2 and TRBJ2-5; TRBD2 matches at 9 bases. From germline, CDR1 is SGHTA and CDR2 FQGNSA. V gave up 3 bases and J gave up 2 bases; unmatched junction bases: 7. CDR3 size: 16 residues. The CDR3 reads CASSLLAGLHQETQYF. The CDR3 DNA reads as TGTGCCAGCAGCTTGCTAGCGGGATTGCATCAAGAGACCCAGTACTTC.

The chain recombines TRBV27 with TRBJ1-4; D call uncertain. V was shortened by 1 base and J by 1 base, with 13 bases between the two germline ends. CDR1 is MNHEY, CDR2 SMNVEV, per germline (reference sequence). This CDR3 is built from 17 residues. This CDR3 reads CASSLLYSPITNEKLFF. As DNA, the CDR3 is TGTGCCAGCAGTTTATTGTACAGCCCAATAACTAATGAAAAACTGTTTTTT.

The V gene is TRBV7-6, the J gene TRBJ2-2; D not resolved. Germline values: CDR1 SGHVS, CDR2 FNYEAQ. V was shortened by 4 bases and J by 1 base, with 13 bases between the two germline ends. The length of the CDR3 is 16 residues. The CDR3: CASSSSTSLNTGELFF. The DNA of the CDR3 is TGTGCCAGCAGCTCCTCGACAAGCCTGAACACCGGGGAGCTGTTTTTT.

This chain joins TRBV28 and TRBJ2-5; TRBD2 agrees at 7 bases. The CDR3 totals 15 residues. The ends lost 7 bases at V and 4 bases at J; junction bases unmatched: 12. Germline V gene data show CDR1 as MDHEN and CDR2 as SYDVKM. The CDR3: CASNPSEGRAETQYF. CDR3 bases: TGTGCCAGCAACCCCAGCGAGGGGAGGGCAGAGACCCAGTACTTC.

The genes are TRBV6-5 and TRBJ1-1; D is perhaps TRBD1 (6 bases). This CDR3 is built from 14 residues. V was pared by 6 bases and J by 4 bases, with 15 bases between. The V gene's germline CDR1 is MNHEY and CDR2 SVGAGI. CDR3 nucleotides: TGTGCCAGCAGGCCCGGGGGAGGGGGCACTGAAGCTTTCTTT. Amino acid sequence: CASRPGGGGTEAFF.

In its sample, this clone was seen a few times. V gene TRBV23-1 combines with J gene TRBJ2-2; 7 bases fit TRBD2. TRBV23-1 carries the ORF label, with uncertain function. V dropped 3 bases and J dropped 2; count of bases not matched to a gene: 30. CDR3 length: 24 amino acids. CDR3: CASSHREDVFDVGHRPLNTGELFF. The CDR3 region has the DNA TGCGCCAGCAGTCATCGGGAGGACGTGTTCGACGTGGGCCACAGGCCCCTAAACACCGGGGAGCTGTTTTTT.

This clone occurred once. The rearrangement uses TRBV4-1 and TRBJ2-1; 14 nucleotides agree with TRBD2. Germline V gene data show CDR1 as MGHRA and CDR2 as YSYEKL. The CDR3 extends over 19 amino acids. The junction had 12 bases not matched to a gene; V was cut back by 4 bases and J by 4 bases. CDR3 loop: CASSRTAGLAGEGYNEQFF. Written as DNA, the CDR3 is TGCGCCAGCAGCCGCACAGCGGGACTAGCGGGAGAGGGGTACAATGAGCAGTTCTTC.

In DNA, the CDR3 is TGTGCCAGCAGCGTAGTGACCCATCATACGCAGTATTTT. It yields the protein CASSVVTHHTQYF. This sequence joins TRBV9 and TRBJ2-3; D not certain. Germline V CDR1 and CDR2: SGDLS, YYNGEE. This CDR3 is built from 13 residues. Deletions cut 0 bases from V and 7 bases from J, with 9 bases between. The whole variable domain, remainder taken from reference TRBV9 and TRBJ2-3, is DSGVTQTPKHLITATGQRVTLRCSPRSGDLSVYWYQQSLDQGLQFLIQYYNGEERAKGNILERFSAQQFPDLHSELNLSSLELGDSALYFCASSVVTHHTQYFGPGTRLTVL.

V usage is TRBV9 and J usage is TRBJ2-2; 12 bases align to TRBD2. V shed 0 bases and J 4 bases; nucleotides not matched to a gene: 4. The CDR3 is 17 amino acids. Germline CDR1 reads SGDLS; CDR2 reads YYNGEE. This chain's CDR3 is CASSVGLAGGPTGELFF. The CDR3 region has the DNA TGTGCCAGCAGCGTAGGTCTAGCGGGAGGGCCCACCGGGGAGCTGTTTTTT.

The chain has TRBV3-1 (or the pseudogene TRBV3-2) and TRBJ1-2, with D uncertain. Germline lookup yields CDR1 LGHDT and CDR2 YNNKEL (reference sequence). This CDR3 contains 14 residues. Trimming left V 0 bases short and J 6 bases short, with 11 bases between. The CDR3 protein is CASSQDRPGHGYTF. As DNA, the CDR3 is TGTGCCAGCAGCCAAGATCGGCCCGGGCATGGCTACACCTTC.

The V and J genes are TRBV21-1 and TRBJ2-3. TRBV21-1 is assigned pseudogene status. The CDR3 contains 14 residues. The CDR3 DNA follows: TGTGCCAGCAGCAAAGGGGACAGCACAGATACGCAGTATTTT. This codes for CASSKGDSTDTQYF.

The genes are TRBV6-1 and TRBJ1-2; unclear D gene. Trimming cost V 0 bases and J 8 bases, with 13 bases left between them. The CDR3 is 14 residues long. Germline V gene lookup returns CDR1 MNHNS and CDR2 SASEGT. CDR3 amino acids: CASSEAVIRGGYTF. CDR3 sequence (DNA): TGTGCCAGCAGTGAAGCGGTAATCCGAGGGGGCTACACCTTC.